Below are 20 T cell receptor beta chains sequenced from a single sample in a study of T cell repertoires in cytomegalovirus infection. TCRdb analysed the reads with MiXCR anew, one entry per CDR3 protein. The sample has 450,000 to 600,000 distinct CDR3 sequences, 10% to 12% seen once; the top ten hold about a tenth. The sample was PBMCs. The origin of the receptors is a human donor in good health (CMV status not recorded). Some clones in this sample may be carry-over from other donors' samples.

At least ten counts were recorded for this clonotype. The chain links TRBV4-1 to TRBJ1-2; 9 bases line up with TRBD1. Germline V gene data show CDR1 as MGHRA and CDR2 as YSYEKL. V trimming: 3 bases; J trimming: 4 bases; junction bases outside the gene matches: 6. The CDR3 sequence is 15 residues long. CDR3 protein: CASSQASDRGYGYTF. The CDR3 DNA sequence: TGCGCCAGCAGCCAGGCATCGGACAGGGGCTATGGCTACACCTTC.

The genes are TRBV18 and TRBJ1-1; no reliable D call. There are 13 residues in the CDR3. Germline V gives CDR1 KGHSH, CDR2 LQKENI. Trimming shortened V by 3 bases and J by 5 bases, and 10 bases separated the two germline ends. The CDR3 sequence is CASSPAEETEAFF. DNA of the CDR3: TGTGCCAGCTCACCTGCCGAGGAGACTGAAGCTTTCTTT.

The V and J genes are TRBV3-1 and TRBJ1-4, with 8 bases that match TRBD1. From germline, CDR1 is LGHDT and CDR2 YNNKEL (reference sequence). V lost 1 base and J lost 6; bases outside the gene matches: 13. The CDR3 sequence is 18 residues long. CDR3 nucleotides: TGTGCCAGCAGCCAAGCCGGCCAGGGGGCCCTGGGGGATGAAAAACTGTTTTTT. Translating gives CASSQAGQGALGDEKLFF.

This clonotype was counted many times. The rearrangement joins TRBV20-1 to TRBJ1-5; 8 nucleotides line up with TRBD1. Germline V lookup: CDR1 DFQATT, CDR2 SNEGSKA (reference sequence). This CDR3 spans 15 amino acids. V was pared by 5 bases and J by 2 bases, with 8 bases of the junction left unmatched. CDR3 loop: CSASPDRGGNQPQHF. The CDR3 region has the DNA TGCAGTGCTTCCCCAGACAGGGGCGGCAATCAGCCCCAGCATTTT.

This clonotype was detected ten times or more. The J gene is TRBJ1-2, the V gene TRBV7-8, with TRBD1 as a possible D gene (5 bases). The V gene lost 3 bases and the J gene lost 4 bases, with 9 bases spanning the gap. In germline, CDR1 is SGHVS, CDR2 FQNEAQ. This CDR3 region has 13 residues. For the CDR3, the DNA is TGTGCCAGCAGCTTCGGGGCAGTCTATGGCTACACCTTC. Residues: CASSFGAVYGYTF. Complete variable domain (other parts from reference TRBV7-8 and TRBJ1-2): GAGVSQSPRYKVAKRGQDVALRCDPISGHVSLFWYQQALGQGPEFLTYFQNEAQLDKSGLPSDRFFAERPEGSVSTLKIQRTQQEDSAVYLCASSFGAVYGYTFGSGTRLTVV.

The chain uses TRBV20-1 and TRBJ2-3; no definite D call. The CDR3 runs 11 residues. CDR1 DFQATT and CDR2 SNEGSKA come from the germline V gene (reference sequence). V lost 7 bases and J 5 bases, leaving 10 bases between the germline ends. Here the CDR3 DNA reads TGCAGTGGAAGAATTTTAGATACGCAGTATTTT. This sequence encodes CSGRILDTQYF.

This clonotype was picked up many times. This chain links TRBV20-1 with TRBJ1-5, with D possibly matching TRBD1 (6 bases). The germline V and J ends were trimmed by 6 bases and 8 bases, with 17 bases remaining between them. The germline V gene encodes CDR1 DFQATT and CDR2 SNEGSKA (reference sequence). The CDR3 length is 13 residues. Here the CDR3 DNA reads TGCAGTGCGAGCAATGGGGGGCATGAGCCCCAGCATTTT. It specifies CSASNGGHEPQHF.

In its sample, this clonotype was seen many times. The rearrangement links TRBV5-6 to TRBJ2-5, with D hard to call. Per the germline V gene, CDR1 is SGHDT and CDR2 is YYEEEE. The CDR3 loop spans 14 amino acids. The V end was cut by 1 base, the J end by 0 bases, with 7 bases between. The CDR3 region has the DNA TGTGCCAGCAGCTTGAACGGAAACCAAGAGACCCAGTACTTC. This translates into CASSLNGNQETQYF.

This clonotype was found many times. The chain has TRBV7-2 and TRBJ2-1, with 10 bases identical to TRBD2. CDR1 is SGHTA, CDR2 FQGNSA, per germline. The CDR3 loop spans 17 amino acids. The junction had 10 bases not matched to a gene; V was cut back by 3 bases and J by 5 bases. CDR3 bases: TGTGCCAGCAGCTTTCACGGAGGGACTAGCGCAAACAATGAGCAGTTCTTC. This sequence encodes CASSFHGGTSANNEQFF.

This clonotype was found many times. This chain uses TRBV7-9 with TRBJ2-7; D might be TRBD1 or TRBD2, each matching 6 bases. Germline CDR1 reads SEHNR; CDR2 reads FQNEAQ (reference sequence). Trimming removed 9 bases from V and 5 bases from J, with 11 bases in between. The CDR3 spans 11 residues. CDR3 amino acids: CARQGRHEQYF. The CDR3 bases are TGTGCCAGGCAGGGGAGGCACGAGCAGTACTTC. Together with reference TRBV7-9 and TRBJ2-7, the CDR3 gives the full variable domain: DTGVSQNPRHKITKRGQNVTFRCDPISEHNRLYWYRQTLGQGPEFLTYFQNEAQLEKSRLLSDRFSAERPKGSFSTLEIQRTEQGDSAMYLCARQGRHEQYFGPGTRLTVT.

Points on this clonotype: A much larger clonotype is one base distant, so this may be a read error. The V gene is TRBV19, the J gene TRBJ1-2; D is possibly TRBD1 (6 bases). This CDR3 has 15 amino acids. V was clipped by 4 bases and J by 2 bases, with 14 bases between them. Per the germline V gene, CDR1 is LNHDA and CDR2 is SQIVND (reference sequence). The CDR3 region is CASSTSHTGNYGYTF. As DNA, the CDR3 is TGTGCCAGTAGTACCTCCCACACAGGGAACTATGGCTACACCTTC.

Ten or more counts support this clonotype. This chain uses TRBV5-1 with TRBJ2-2; 10 bases are a match to TRBD1. The trim removed 0 bases at V and 6 bases at J, leaving 2 bases unmatched. The CDR3 consists of 15 residues. Germline V gene lookup returns CDR1 SGHRS and CDR2 YFSETQ. CDR3 protein: CASSLDGQGAGELFF. CDR3 nucleotide sequence: TGCGCCAGCAGCTTGGACGGACAGGGGGCCGGGGAGCTGTTTTTT.

This clonotype was counted only a few times. V and J are TRBV20-1 and TRBJ1-1, with 9 bases that match TRBD1. Losses at the gene ends were 5 bases for V and 3 bases for J; bases not matched to a gene: 4. Germline assignment: CDR1 DFQATT and CDR2 SNEGSKA (reference sequence). This CDR3 region has 13 residues. In DNA, the CDR3 is TGCAGTGCTGGGGACAGGGAGGACACTGAAGCTTTCTTT. Residues: CSAGDREDTEAFF.

In this sample, this clonotype turned up many times. DNA of the CDR3: TGTGCCAGCAGTGAAGGAGGGGTGAGGGGCTACACCTTC. It codes for CASSEGGVRGYTF. J is TRBJ1-2 and V is TRBV6-1, with D perhaps matching TRBD1 (5 bases). The CDR3 extends over 13 amino acids. Trimming pared 1 base from V and 8 bases from J, leaving 11 bases between. Germline V CDR1 and CDR2: MNHNS, SASEGT.

The V call is TRBV5-1, the J call TRBJ2-3; 10 nucleotides align to TRBD2. This CDR3 has 23 amino acids. V shed 3 bases and J 5 bases; nucleotides not matched to a gene: 30. Germline assignment: CDR1 SGHRS and CDR2 YFSETQ. CDR3 region: CASSSSGRSGTSGMVTMVDTQYF. The CDR3 DNA reads TGCGCCAGCAGCTCCTCAGGGAGGTCAGGCACTAGCGGGATGGTTACAATGGTAGATACGCAGTATTTT.

There are many counts of this clonotype. The chain links TRBV19 to TRBJ1-5; D not certain. Germline V gene sequence: CDR1 LNHDA, CDR2 SQIVND (reference sequence). CDR3 length equals 13 residues. Deletions cut 8 bases from V and 3 bases from J, with 11 bases between. Here the CDR3 reads CASLSVNNQPQHF. CDR3 coding DNA: TGTGCCAGTCTGTCGGTCAACAATCAGCCCCAGCATTTT.

This clonotype appeared many times. The chain couples TRBV11-2 to TRBJ2-7; unclear D gene. The CDR3 consists of 14 residues. Trimming stripped 1 base from V and 0 bases from J, with 7 bases between. Germline V lookup: CDR1 SGHAT, CDR2 FQNNGV. The CDR3 DNA follows: TGTGCCAGCAGCTTAGGTTGGAGCTCCTACGAGCAGTACTTC. Translating it yields CASSLGWSSYEQYF.

The chain has TRBV27 and TRBJ1-2; TRBD1 agrees at 12 bases. Trimming removed 5 bases from V and 8 bases from J; junction bases left unmatched: 9. The CDR3 is 15 amino acids. Germline V gives CDR1 MNHEY, CDR2 SMNVEV (reference sequence). CDR3 nucleotide sequence: TGTGCCAGCAGTGGACGGGACAGGGGGCTTGACGGCTACACCTTC. Translation: CASSGRDRGLDGYTF.

This clonotype has a count of ten or more. The chain carries TRBV12-3 or TRBV12-4 and TRBJ2-1; 11 bases are shared with TRBD2. This CDR3 is built from 15 residues. With 8 bases clipped from V and 9 bases from J, the junction kept 12 bases outside the gene matches. The CDR3 sequence is CASGGNSGRAGEQFF. The DNA of the CDR3 is TGTGCCAGCGGGGGGAATAGCGGGAGGGCCGGTGAGCAGTTCTTC.

CDR3 sequence reads: CASSQRSRRTDTQYF. CDR3 nucleotides: TGTGCCAGCAGTCAGCGGTCGAGGCGCACAGATACGCAGTATTTT. V gene TRBV2 combines with J gene TRBJ2-3; maybe TRBD2 (5 bases). Looked up from germline, CDR1 is SNHLY and CDR2 is FYNNEI. The V gene lost 5 bases and the J gene lost 1 base, with 13 bases spanning the gap. The CDR3 loop spans 15 amino acids. The entire variable domain, with the rest obtained from reference TRBV2 and TRBJ2-3, is as follows: EPEVTQTPSHQVTQMGQEVILRCVPISNHLYFYWYRQILGQKVEFLVSFYNNEISEKSEIFDDQFSVERPDGSNFTLKIRSTKLEDSAMYFCASSQRSRRTDTQYFGPGTRLTVL.